The T cell receptor (beta chain) under discussion was sequenced for a study of beta chain features in type 1 diabetes (dated by TCRdb to 2016 to 2018). At the level of the whole study: Mean age, gender distribution, total cell number and subset yield did not differ between patients and healthy donors. A total of about 100,000,000 sorted cells were examined across all samples, and RNA yield correlated strongly with the number of cells per subset. The study compared TCRB repertoires of sorted circulating CD4+ T cell subsets between recently diagnosed type 1 diabetes patients and matched healthy donors. Regulatory and stem cell-like memory subsets were obtained from only 8 patients and roughly 8 healthy donors, while naive and central memory subsets were obtained from all 28 donors. Broad study findings and their caveats: In all four CD4+ subsets, TCRB CDR3 length was moderately but significantly shorter in type 1 diabetes patients. Only small numbers of individuals were included in the HLA sub-analyses, which left unresolved whether HLA type had any influence on TCRB rearrangement. Because cDNA was sequenced instead of genomic DNA, highly expressing activated cells could be over-represented, though the groups showed no difference in activation or CD3 levels. The naive, central memory and regulatory TCRB repertoires appeared to resemble one another more closely among patients than among healthy donors. PCR may preferentially amplify shorter templates, but because patient and control samples were amplified and corrected together, any resulting skew would affect both groups equally. Fewer insertions and more nucleotide deletions at VDJ recombination sites were observed in patients with type 1 diabetes, implying thymic rearrangement abnormalities.

Each donor gave one peripheral blood draw, approximately 0.11 L on average, collected into heparinised tubes. Naive, central memory, regulatory and stem cell-like memory CD4+ T cells were sorted on a BD FACSAria II using a panel including CD45RO, CCR7, CD25, CD127, CD95 and CD27. A purity above 98% was achieved for all sorted populations. PBMCs were isolated immediately by Lymphoprep density gradient centrifugation and stained directly without culture. So that batch effects would be minimized, each experiment stained and sorted samples in pairs, pairing one healthy donor with one patient. The entire isolated RNA was reverse transcribed using the High Capacity cDNA Reverse Transcription Kit, and thus expressed TCRB transcripts were sequenced. Naive, central memory and regulatory T cell samples underwent deep immunoSEQ sequencing, averaging roughly 3.5 million total reads per sample. Sorted cells were lysed in RLT buffer and RNA was extracted with DNase-treated RNeasy Micro or Mini kits, depending on cell number. Each cell subset was processed on its own to prevent cross-contamination, while patient and healthy donor samples were processed together. Using the immunoSEQ multiplex PCR, TCRB sequences were amplified from cDNA into 87-bp fragments spanning the CDR3 region. Sequencing of the amplicons was done on the Illumina HiSeq platform. The authors' analysis ran thus. Synthetic template baselines were used to correct PCR bias computationally, reads within Hamming distance 2 were collapsed together, and singletons that could not be merged were discarded. By aligning reads against IMGT, V, D and J genes, CDR3 length, and insertions or deletions at six rearrangement sites were assigned. Within each subset, clonotype counts were normalized to the number of sorted cells before true diversity and Gini coefficients were calculated with the tcR R package. Repertoire sharing was quantified using the overlap coefficient calculated on TCRB nucleotide sequences. As a proxy for the pre-selection repertoire, out-of-frame TCRB sequences from naive cells were analyzed. This is the immuneACCESS table as TCRdb keeps it, with only in-frame sequences that have V and J called. A part of the clones is gone; compared with another copy, unresolved V genes explain less than half, and the rest is unexplained. The V and J calls and clone size were taken over from that table, and D and trimming were inferred from the DNA. The sample table holds about 230,000 clones, of which over 8.5% were seen once. Of the sample, under 0.035% falls within the top ten clones.

Looking up the germline V gene yields CDR1 SQVTM and CDR2 ANQGSEA. The CDR3 contains 14 residues, cysteine and phenylalanine counted. Only CDR3 DNA remains: 42 bases, in frame from the first base. This clone has only a few counts. Its recognized antigen is unknown. No much larger clone exists at a distance of one base, and base qualities are not known. The chain was built from TRBV29-1 and TRBJ2-5; a weak D assignment points to TRBD2 (5 bases agree). Gene TRBJ2-7 matches the end of the DNA better, so the J call may be wrong. The sequenced sample was naive CD4+ T cells from blood. In the paper's terms, the cell subset or site label means: true naive CD4+ T cells. The TCR comes from a woman between 18 and 29 years old in good health. The DNA sequence follows: TGCAGCGTTGTTACGGAGGCTACCTCCTACGAGCAGTACTTC. Its translation reads: CSVVTEATSYEQYF.